A single sample is the source of the 26 T cell receptor beta chains below, sequenced in a study. Cells sorted as Tregs were CD4+, CD25+ and CD127-/low. Using its own MiXCR run on the 5' RACE reads, TCRdb lists one record per CDR3 protein. Of approximately 9,800 distinct CDR3 sequences detected, around 13% appear once; the ten largest clones hold 3.3%. What was sequenced was Tregs sorted from blood. The receptor set was obtained from a female donor with breast cancer.

In its sample, this clonotype is medium-sized. This rearrangement joins TRBV7-3 to TRBJ2-1; D is unclear. V was pared by 5 bases and J by 3 bases, with 8 bases between. Germline-derived CDR1 and CDR2 are SGHTA and FQGTGA. The CDR3 contains 13 residues. This CDR3 is CASSPGRYNEQFF. The DNA of the CDR3 is TGTGCCAGCAGCCCCGGACGCTACAATGAGCAGTTCTTC.

This clonotype rates as medium-sized. The chain is built from TRBV6-5 and TRBJ2-7, with D maybe TRBD1 (6 bases). Germline values: CDR1 MNHEY, CDR2 SVGAGI. Deletions cut 5 bases from V and 6 bases from J, with 14 bases between. This CDR3 spans 13 amino acids. The CDR3 region has the DNA TGTGCCAGCAGTAGGATACAGGGTGGCGAGCAGTACTTC. This codes for CASSRIQGGEQYF.

In the case of this clonotype: Since a much larger clone is just one base distant, this may be a read error. The V call is TRBV7-9, the J call TRBJ2-7, with D perhaps TRBD1 (6 bases). Germline V CDR1 and CDR2: SEHNR, FQNEAQ (reference sequence). This CDR3 is built from 12 residues. V lost 4 bases, J lost 3 bases, and 7 bases lay in between. The CDR3 coding sequence is TGTGCCAGCAGCTCGACAGGCTACGAGCAGTACTTC. Its translation: CASSSTGYEQYF.

This clonotype ranks as medium-sized. This chain joins TRBV20-1 and TRBJ2-7; D is unclear. V gave up 7 bases and J gave up 2 bases, with 15 bases separating them. The CDR3 contains 13 residues. CDR1 and CDR2 (germline): DFQATT, SNEGSKA (reference sequence). The CDR3 loop reads CSVSAKVPYEQYF. The CDR3 DNA sequence: TGCAGTGTGTCGGCAAAAGTACCCTACGAGCAGTACTTC.

As regards this clonotype: A much larger clone lies a single base off, so this may be a read error. The chain combines TRBV4-1 with TRBJ2-7, with a tentative D call TRBD2 (6 bases). This CDR3 comprises 13 residues. CDR1 and CDR2 from the germline V gene are MGHRA and YSYEKL. The DNA for the CDR3 is TGCGCCAGCGGCCAACGGGGCGGGGACGAGCAGTACTTC. This gives the protein CASGQRGGDEQYF.

This clonotype counts as medium-sized (0.01 to 0.1%). J is TRBJ2-2 and V is TRBV7-2; no firm D call. Trimming shortened V by 4 bases and J by 7 bases, and 13 bases separated the two germline ends. The CDR3 is 14 amino acids. Germline CDR1 and CDR2: SGHTA and FQGNSA. This chain's CDR3 is CASSSGPLVGELFF. CDR3 coding DNA: TGTGCCAGCAGCTCAGGACCTCTGGTCGGGGAGCTGTTTTTT.

This clonotype was counted only a few times. The gene calls are TRBV19 and TRBJ1-5; tentative D call: TRBD1 (6 bases). Trimming shortened V by 8 bases and J by 4 bases, and 27 bases separated the two germline ends. Germline CDR1 is LNHDA and CDR2 is SQIVND (reference sequence). This CDR3 spans 18 amino acids. This CDR3 reads CASSSDKIQGAHNQPQHF. Here the CDR3 DNA reads TGTGCCAGTTCCTCAGACAAAATACAGGGAGCACATAATCAGCCCCAGCATTTT.

This clonotype is labeled medium-sized. This chain uses TRBV7-8 with TRBJ2-7; no definite D call. Trimming took off 5 bases at V and 4 bases at J, with 6 bases between the two ends. Germline V gene lookup returns CDR1 SGHVS and CDR2 FQNEAQ. CDR3 length equals 11 residues. The CDR3 coding sequence is TGTGCCAGCAGCGTAAATTACGAGCAGTACTTC. It yields the protein CASSVNYEQYF.

CDR3 nucleotide sequence: TGCAGTGCCCTCATCGGCGGGGTGGAGACCCAGTACTTC. Protein product: CSALIGGVETQYF. J is TRBJ2-5 and V is TRBV20-1; TRBD2 might be the D (6 bases). There are 13 residues in the CDR3. CDR1 DFQATT and CDR2 SNEGSKA come from the germline V gene (reference sequence). Deletions cut 6 bases from V and 5 bases from J, with 16 bases between.

As for this clonotype: A much larger clone differs by one base, so this may be a read error. V usage is TRBV5-1 and J usage is TRBJ1-4; no clear D. Germline lookup yields CDR1 SGHRS and CDR2 YFSETQ. The CDR3 covers 13 residues. The chain's CDR3 is CAISFTPQEKLFF. CDR3 bases: TGCGCCATCAGCTTCACGCCCCAGGAAAAACTGTTTTTT.

At least ten counts were recorded for this clonotype. The chain is built from TRBV20-1 and TRBJ2-5, with a weak D call TRBD2 (6 bases). V shed 5 bases and J shed 5 bases, with 21 bases lying between them. Germline V gene lookup returns CDR1 DFQATT and CDR2 SNEGSKA (reference sequence). The CDR3 has 15 residues. CDR3 DNA: TGCAGTGCTCCCCAACGTGGAGGGTCCGGGGAGACCCAGTACTTC. Translation: CSAPQRGGSGETQYF.

V and J are TRBV5-4 and TRBJ2-7, with a tentative D call TRBD2 (5 bases). The V and J ends lost 0 bases and 0 bases respectively, with 7 bases between them. Germline CDR1 SGHNT, CDR2 YYREEE (reference sequence). The CDR3 runs 14 residues. CDR3 coding DNA: TGTGCCAGCAGCTTGGATAGCGCCTCCTACGAGCAGTACTTC. It is translated as CASSLDSASYEQYF.

This clonotype was counted ten times or more. CDR3 region: CASSPAGGFLDTEAFF. The CDR3 DNA sequence: TGTGCCAGCAGTCCCGCAGGGGGCTTTTTGGACACTGAAGCTTTCTTT. This rearrangement joins TRBV2 to TRBJ1-1, with 8 bases matching TRBD1. The J segment lost 3 bases and the V segment lost 5 bases, leaving 11 bases of the junction unmatched. This CDR3 is built from 16 residues. Germline V gene sequence: CDR1 SNHLY, CDR2 FYNNEI.

This clonotype was recorded many times. This chain joins TRBV15 and TRBJ2-7; D uncertain. Germline-derived CDR1 and CDR2 are LNHNV and YYDKDF (reference sequence). This CDR3 is 15 amino acids long. Trimming removed 0 bases from V and 3 bases from J, with 12 bases in between. The chain's CDR3 is CATSRDSGRIYEQYF. The CDR3 DNA reads TGTGCCACCAGCAGAGATTCGGGCAGAATCTACGAGCAGTACTTC. Complete variable domain (other parts from reference TRBV15 and TRBJ2-7): DAMVIQNPRYQVTQFGKPVTLSCSQTLNHNVMYWYQQKSSQAPKLLFHYYDKDFNNEADTPDNFQSRRPNTSFCFLDIRSPGLGDTAMYLCATSRDSGRIYEQYFGPGTRLTVT.

This clonotype has only a few counts. Being one base from a much bigger clone, this may be a read error. This CDR3 reads CSAVILRGPTDTQYF. The CDR3, as DNA: TGCAGTGCCGTAATCCTTCGGGGTCCCACAGATACGCAGTATTTT. The rearrangement links TRBV20-1 to TRBJ2-3; D perhaps matches TRBD2 (5 bases). The CDR3 covers 15 residues. Germline loops: CDR1 DFQATT, CDR2 SNEGSKA (reference sequence). Trimming left V 6 bases short and J 2 bases short, with 18 bases between.

The rearrangement joins TRBV19 to TRBJ1-2, with no clear D. The CDR3 covers 13 residues. The ends were cut back, 9 bases at V and 3 bases at J, with 14 bases in the middle. Germline V gene sequence: CDR1 LNHDA, CDR2 SQIVND (reference sequence). The chain's CDR3 is CASSPRPDYGYTF. The DNA of the CDR3 is TGTGCCAGCAGTCCACGGCCCGACTATGGCTACACCTTC.

This clonotype was observed many times. The genes are TRBV5-1 and TRBJ2-1; TRBD2 agrees at 7 bases. Trimming at V came to 2 bases and at J to 1 base, leaving 3 bases not matched to a gene. Germline values: CDR1 SGHRS, CDR2 YFSETQ. This CDR3 has 15 amino acids. The CDR3 sequence: CASSFGGSSYNEQFF. The CDR3 DNA follows: TGCGCCAGCAGCTTCGGCGGGAGTTCCTACAATGAGCAGTTCTTC.

This clonotype occurred a few times. A read error is possible here, since a much larger clone lies one base away. The chain recombines TRBV27 with TRBJ1-1; tentatively, D is TRBD1 (6 bases). Germline V gene lookup returns CDR1 MNHEY and CDR2 SMNVEV (reference sequence). The CDR3 totals 15 residues. The CDR3 protein is CVSSRTEAPNTEAFF. The CDR3 bases are TGTGTCAGCAGTCGGACAGAAGCCCCGAACACTGAAGCTTTCTTT.

About this clonotype: This may come from a read error, since a much larger clone is one base off. This is likely a read error, given that the CDR3 carries no conserved phenylalanine or tryptophan at its end. The V and J genes are TRBV24-1 and TRBJ2-1; D perhaps matches TRBD2 (6 bases). CDR3 length equals 16 residues. Germline CDR1 is KGHDR and CDR2 is SFDVKD. V gave up 6 bases and J gave up 3 bases, with 17 bases separating them. CDR3 residues: CATSLTDGGSYNEQFS. The CDR3 DNA is TGTGCCACCAGTCTGACGGATGGGGGGAGCTACAATGAGCAGTTCTCC.

Turning to this clonotype: With a much larger clone just one base away, this may be a read error. V and J are TRBV7-9 and TRBJ2-1; the D gene is possibly TRBD1 (6 bases). TRBJ2-7 explains the end of the DNA better; the J call may be wrong. This CDR3 is built from 15 residues. Per the germline V gene, CDR1 is SEHNR and CDR2 is FQNEAQ (reference sequence). The CDR3 DNA sequence: TGTGCCAGCAGCTTGAGGGCGGACAGTACCAATGAGCAGTACTTC. Its protein product is CASSLRADSTNEQYF.

This clonotype has at least ten counts. The chain has TRBV6-5 and TRBJ1-5; D uncertain. The CDR3 sequence is 14 residues long. Trimming cost V 8 bases and J 4 bases, with 15 bases left between them. Germline loops: CDR1 MNHEY, CDR2 SVGAGI. The CDR3 DNA reads as TGTGCCAGCGCCCCGGCGGGGATGAATCAGCCCCAGCATTTT. This encodes CASAPAGMNQPQHF.

This clonotype was observed at least ten times. V is TRBV5-1 and J is TRBJ2-7; possible D gene TRBD2, 5 bases. Germline CDR1 and CDR2: SGHRS and YFSETQ. The CDR3 runs to 13 residues. The V end was cut by 4 bases, the J end by 1 base, with 9 bases between. CDR3 residues: CASSRGGSYEQYF. In DNA form, the CDR3 reads TGCGCCAGCAGCCGGGGTGGGTCCTACGAGCAGTACTTC.

This clonotype was detected ten times or more. One end of the junction varies from germline; a read error may be responsible. The V call is TRBV5-1, the J call TRBJ1-3; D is undetermined. Germline V lookup: CDR1 SGHRS, CDR2 YFSETQ. The CDR3 runs to 16 residues. Here the CDR3 reads CASSLEEARSGDTIYF. The CDR3, as DNA: TGCGCCAGCAGCTTGGAAGAGGCACGCTCTGGAGACACCATATATTTT.

This clonotype appeared many times. J is TRBJ2-3 and V is TRBV15; D may be TRBD1 (6 bases). Looked up from germline, CDR1 is LNHNV and CDR2 is YYDKDF (reference sequence). This CDR3 comprises 15 residues. The V end was cut by 1 base, the J end by 5 bases, with 13 bases between. This chain's CDR3 is CATSRVLSRGDTQYF. The CDR3 DNA follows: TGTGCCACCAGCAGAGTCCTATCCAGGGGAGATACGCAGTATTTT.

This clonotype showed up just a few times. The chain carries TRBV5-1 and TRBJ2-2; D is unresolved. The germline V gene has CDR1 SGHRS and CDR2 YFSETQ. V lost 4 bases to trimming and J lost 5 bases, with 9 bases between them. This CDR3 is 13 amino acids long. The CDR3 protein is CASSLDPTGELFF. The DNA of the CDR3 is TGCGCCAGCAGCCTAGACCCTACCGGGGAGCTGTTTTTT.

Ten or more counts support this clonotype. This rearrangement joins TRBV6-5 to TRBJ2-1; TRBD2 is a possible D gene (6 bases). Germline V gene sequence: CDR1 MNHEY, CDR2 SVGAGI. The CDR3 sequence is 14 residues long. V dropped 0 bases and J dropped 4 bases, with 7 bases sitting between them. The CDR3 sequence: CASSYSAGYNEQFF. CDR3 DNA: TGTGCCAGCAGTTACTCGGCGGGATACAATGAGCAGTTCTTC.